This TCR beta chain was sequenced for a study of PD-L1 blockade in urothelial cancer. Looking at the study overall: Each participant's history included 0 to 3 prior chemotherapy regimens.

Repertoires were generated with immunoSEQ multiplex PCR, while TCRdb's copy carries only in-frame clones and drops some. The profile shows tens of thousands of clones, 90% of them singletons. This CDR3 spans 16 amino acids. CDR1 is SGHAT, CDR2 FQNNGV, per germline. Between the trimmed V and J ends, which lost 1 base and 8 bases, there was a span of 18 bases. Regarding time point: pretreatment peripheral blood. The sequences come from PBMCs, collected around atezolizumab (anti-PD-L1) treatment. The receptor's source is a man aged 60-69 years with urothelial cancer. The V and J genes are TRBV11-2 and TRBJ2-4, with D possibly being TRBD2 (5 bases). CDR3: CASSLARHPRGDIQYF. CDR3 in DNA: TGTGCCAGCAGCTTAGCCCGACATCCCCGGGGTGACATTCAGTACTTC.